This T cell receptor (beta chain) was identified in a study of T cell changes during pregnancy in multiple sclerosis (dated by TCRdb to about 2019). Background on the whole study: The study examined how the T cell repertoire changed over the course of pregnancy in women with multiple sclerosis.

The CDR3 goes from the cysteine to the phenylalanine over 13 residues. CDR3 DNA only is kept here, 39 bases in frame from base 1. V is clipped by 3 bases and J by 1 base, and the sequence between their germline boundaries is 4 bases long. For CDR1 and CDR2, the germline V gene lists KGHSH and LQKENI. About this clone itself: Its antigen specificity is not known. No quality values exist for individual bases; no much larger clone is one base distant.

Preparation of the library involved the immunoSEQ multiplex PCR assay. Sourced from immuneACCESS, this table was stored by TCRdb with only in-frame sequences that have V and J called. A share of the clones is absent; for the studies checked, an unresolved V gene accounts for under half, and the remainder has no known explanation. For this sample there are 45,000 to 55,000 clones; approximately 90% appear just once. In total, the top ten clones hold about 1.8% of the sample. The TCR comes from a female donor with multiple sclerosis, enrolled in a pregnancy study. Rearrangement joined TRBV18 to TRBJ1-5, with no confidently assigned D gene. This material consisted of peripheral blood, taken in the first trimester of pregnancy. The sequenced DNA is TGTGCCAGCTCACCCCTCAGCAATCAGCCCCAGCATTTT. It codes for CASSPLSNQPQHF. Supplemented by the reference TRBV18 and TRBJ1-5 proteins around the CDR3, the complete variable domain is NAGVMQNPRHLVRRRGQEARLRCSPMKGHSHVYWYRQLPEEGLKFMVYLQKENIIDESGMPKERFSAEFPKEGPSILRIQQVVRGDSAAYFCASSPLSNQPQHFGDGTRLSIL.